Below are 5 T cell receptor beta chains sequenced from a single sample in a study of T-cell memory formation after mild COVID-19 (dated by TCRdb to the early 2020s). The library was made by 5' RACE. Reads for this sample came from an Illumina NovaSeq 6000. TCRdb reanalyzed the raw reads on its own, using fastp at Q25 for trimming and MiXCR for clone calling, and kept in-frame beta chains. Rows merge per CDR3 protein into single entries with the most common DNA and genes. Within this sample are fewer than 150,000 distinct CDR3 sequences, with 11% to 15% of them counted one time only. The ten largest account for around 30% of the sample. Sequencing input: PBMCs or a T cell subset sorted from them (not recorded which). Receptors were obtained from an adult woman who had mild COVID-19 (a few samples of this study predate the infection). The sample titles of this study are shuffled in the database, so cell type and time point are left out; the donor was told from shared clones.

The chain links TRBV14 to TRBJ1-1; the match to TRBD1 covers 7 bases. The ends lost 4 bases at V and 2 bases at J; junction bases unmatched: 7. Germline CDR1 is SGHDN and CDR2 is FVKESK. CDR3 size: 15 residues. CDR3 residues: CASSPRTGGNTEAFF. The DNA for the CDR3 is TGTGCCAGCAGCCCACGGACAGGCGGCAACACTGAAGCTTTCTTT.

V usage is TRBV24-1 and J usage is TRBJ2-3; 11 bases align to TRBD2. The CDR3 spans 17 residues. J lost 2 bases, V lost 10 bases, and 13 bases had no gene match. Germline CDR1 is KGHDR and CDR2 is SFDVKD. The CDR3: CATEDETSGVSTDTQYF. As DNA, the CDR3 is TGTGCCACGGAGGATGAGACTAGCGGGGTATCCACAGATACGCAGTATTTT.

The J gene is TRBJ2-5, the V gene TRBV7-9; 9 nucleotides align to TRBD2. After removal of 4 bases from V and 8 bases from J, the junction contained 14 bases not matched to a gene. The CDR3 is 16 residues long. Per the germline V gene, CDR1 is SEHNR and CDR2 is FQNEAQ (reference sequence). CDR3 in amino acids: CASSSGIAGALGTQYF. The CDR3 coding sequence is TGTGCCAGCAGCTCAGGGATAGCGGGGGCCCTGGGAACCCAGTACTTC.

This sequence joins TRBV20-1 and TRBJ2-1; weak D call: TRBD2 (6 bases). The V gene lost 0 bases and the J gene lost 4 bases, with 13 bases spanning the gap. The CDR3 spans 15 residues. Germline assignment: CDR1 DFQATT and CDR2 SNEGSKA (reference sequence). In DNA, the CDR3 is TGCAGTGCTAGAGAAATGGACGGAGGGTACAATGAGCAGTTCTTC. It translates to CSAREMDGGYNEQFF.

Only a few counts were recorded for this clonotype. The chain combines TRBV12-3 or TRBV12-4 with TRBJ2-7; 7 bases are shared with TRBD1. The CDR3 sequence is 13 residues long. The J segment lost 3 bases and the V segment lost 5 bases, leaving 4 bases of the junction unmatched. The CDR3 DNA follows: TGTGCCAGCAGTCACCGGGACAGCTACGAGCAGTACTTC. Translation: CASSHRDSYEQYF.